A selection of T cell receptor beta chains follows, all from one sample in a study. MiXCR, applied by TCRdb to the 5' RACE reads, yields one record per CDR3 protein. The sample lists roughly 45,000 distinct CDR3 sequences; approximately 22% were seen once. Material: Tregs sorted from blood. The source of these receptors is a female donor with breast cancer. The CDR3 runs from the conserved cysteine through the conserved F or W. Each record gives: clone size, J gene, V gene, D gene, CDR3 protein, CDR3 DNA. D genes are given only for firm matches. A clone size is listed for some rows: how often the clone was seen (once, few, many), or a class if it is expanded.

many,TRBJ1-1,TRBV4-1,NA,CASSQGGRAEAFF,TGCGCCAGCAGCCAAGGGGGGCGTGCTGAAGCTTTCTTT
NA,TRBJ2-2,TRBV12-3/TRBV12-4,TRBD2,CASKPTSGRAVTGELFF,TGTGCCAGCAAACCGACTAGCGGGAGGGCGGTTACCGGGGAGCTGTTTTTT
many,TRBJ1-1,TRBV5-1,TRBD1,CASSPGQGDTEAFF,TGCGCCAGCAGCCCAGGACAGGGTGACACTGAAGCTTTCTTT
NA,TRBJ1-2,TRBV20-1,NA,CSAPAAYGYTF,TGCAGTGCCCCGGCGGCCTATGGCTACACCTTC
NA,TRBJ2-7,TRBV9,TRBD2,CASSGGTSGSYEQYF,TGTGCCAGCAGCGGAGGGACTAGCGGTTCCTACGAGCAGTACTTC
NA,TRBJ2-1,TRBV4-1,NA,CASSQGYEQFF,TGCGCCAGCAGCCAAGGTTATGAGCAGTTCTTC
NA,TRBJ2-1,TRBV11-2,NA,CASSRTGTTNNEQFF,TGTGCCAGCAGCCGGACCGGGACCACAAACAATGAGCAGTTCTTC
few,TRBJ2-3,TRBV5-1,NA,CASSSSSQENTQYF,TGCGCCAGCAGCTCCTCTTCCCAAGAGAATACGCAGTATTTT
NA,TRBJ2-5,TRBV19,NA,CASRPWRSETQYF,TGTGCCAGTAGACCGTGGAGGTCAGAGACCCAGTACTTC
many,TRBJ2-1,TRBV6-5,TRBD2,CASKTLAGLSSYNEQFF,TGTGCCAGCAAGACCCTAGCGGGATTGAGCTCCTACAATGAGCAGTTCTTC
many,TRBJ1-2,TRBV13,TRBD1,CASSPLTGEDGYTF,TGTGCCAGCAGCCCGCTGACAGGGGAGGATGGCTACACCTTC
many,TRBJ1-1,TRBV4-2,NA,CASSQLRDNPDRSTEAFF,TGTGCCAGCAGCCAACTAAGAGATAACCCCGACCGGAGCACTGAAGCTTTCTTT
many,TRBJ2-1,TRBV4-1,TRBD1,CASSAGTGVHEQFF,TGCGCCAGCAGCGCCGGGACAGGGGTCCATGAGCAGTTCTTC
NA,TRBJ1-5,TRBV6-6,NA,CASSYGRYSNQPQHF,TGTGCCAGCAGTTACGGTCGGTATAGCAATCAGCCCCAGCATTTT
NA,TRBJ2-1,TRBV7-9,TRBD2,CASSLSGTSGNSAYNEQFF,TGTGCCAGCAGCTTATCCGGGACTAGCGGGAATTCTGCCTACAATGAGCAGTTCTTC
few,TRBJ1-3,TRBV9,NA,CASSVGNRANTIYF,TGTGCCAGCAGCGTAGGTAACCGTGCAAACACCATATATTTT
NA,TRBJ2-5,TRBV5-1,TRBD2,CASSLATSGQETQYF,TGCGCCAGCAGCTTGGCCACTAGCGGACAAGAGACCCAGTACTTC
few,TRBJ1-1,TRBV29-1,TRBD1,CSARRDRGGTEAFF,TGCAGCGCACGCCGGGACAGGGGCGGCACTGAAGCTTTCTTT
few,TRBJ1-5,TRBV27,NA,CASSPRHGQPQHF,TGTGCCAGCAGTCCCCGACATGGGCAGCCCCAGCATTTT
NA,TRBJ2-7,TRBV7-3,NA,CASSPDGTLGKQYF,TGTGCCAGCAGCCCCGACGGGACCTTGGGAAAGCAGTACTTC
NA,TRBJ2-3,TRBV5-1,NA,CASSLRLADSHDTQYF,TGCGCCAGCAGCCTGAGATTGGCGGATTCACACGATACGCAGTATTTT
few,TRBJ1-4,TRBV12-3/TRBV12-4,NA,CASTSIHATDEKLFF,TGTGCCAGCACCAGTATCCATGCAACTGATGAAAAACTGTTTTTT
many,TRBJ2-4,TRBV6-5,NA,CASIGGPAKNIQYF,TGTGCCAGCATCGGAGGGCCGGCCAAAAACATTCAGTACTTC
many,TRBJ1-6,TRBV6-1,NA,CASSGQNSPLHF,TGTGCCAGCAGTGGACAGAATTCACCCCTCCACTTT
NA,TRBJ1-6,TRBV7-9,TRBD1,CASSRTGSSSPLHF,TGTGCCAGCAGCCGGACAGGGTCTTCTTCACCCCTCCACTTT